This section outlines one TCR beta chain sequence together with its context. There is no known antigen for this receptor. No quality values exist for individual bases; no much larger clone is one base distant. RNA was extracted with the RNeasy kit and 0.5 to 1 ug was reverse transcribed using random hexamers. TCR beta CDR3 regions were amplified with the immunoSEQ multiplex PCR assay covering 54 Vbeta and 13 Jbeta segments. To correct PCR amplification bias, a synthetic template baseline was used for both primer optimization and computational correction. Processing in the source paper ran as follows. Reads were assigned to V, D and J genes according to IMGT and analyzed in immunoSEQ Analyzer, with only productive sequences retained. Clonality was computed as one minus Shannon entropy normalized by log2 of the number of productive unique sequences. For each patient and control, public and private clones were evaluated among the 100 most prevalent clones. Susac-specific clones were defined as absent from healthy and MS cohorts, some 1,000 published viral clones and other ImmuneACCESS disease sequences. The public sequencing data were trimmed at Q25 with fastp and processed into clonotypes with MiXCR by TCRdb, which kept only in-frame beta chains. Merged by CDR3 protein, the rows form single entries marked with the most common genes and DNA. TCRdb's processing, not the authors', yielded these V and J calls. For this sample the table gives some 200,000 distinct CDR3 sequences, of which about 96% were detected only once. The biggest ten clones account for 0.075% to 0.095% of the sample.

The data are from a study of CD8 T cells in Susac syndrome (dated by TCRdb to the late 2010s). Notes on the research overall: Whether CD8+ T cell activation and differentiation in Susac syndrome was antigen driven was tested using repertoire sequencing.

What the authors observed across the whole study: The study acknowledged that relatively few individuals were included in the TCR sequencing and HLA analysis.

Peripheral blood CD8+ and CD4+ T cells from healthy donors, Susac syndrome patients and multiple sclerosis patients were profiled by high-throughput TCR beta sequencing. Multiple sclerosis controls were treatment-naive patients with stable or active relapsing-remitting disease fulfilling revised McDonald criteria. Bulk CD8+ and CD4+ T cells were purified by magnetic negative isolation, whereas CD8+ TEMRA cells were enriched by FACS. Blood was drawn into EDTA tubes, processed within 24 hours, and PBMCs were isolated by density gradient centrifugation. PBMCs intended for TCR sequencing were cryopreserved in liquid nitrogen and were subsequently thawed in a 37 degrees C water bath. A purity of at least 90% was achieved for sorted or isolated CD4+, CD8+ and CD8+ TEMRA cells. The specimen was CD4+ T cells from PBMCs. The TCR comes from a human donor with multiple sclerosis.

The CDR3 corresponds to CASSPFGYEQYF. The DNA sequence follows: TGTGCCAGCAGCCCTTTCGGGTACGAGCAGTACTTC. The chain is made from TRBV7-9 and TRBJ2-7, with the D gene uncertain. The CDR1 and CDR2 encoded by the germline V gene (reference sequence) are SEHNR and FQNEAQ. V and J lose 5 bases and 4 bases, and a span of 9 bases separates them. From the cysteine through the phenylalanine, the CDR3 covers 12 amino acids. Only the CDR3 portion is preserved as DNA: 36 bases, with reading frame beginning at the first base.